These 17 T cell receptor beta chains originate from one sample sequenced in a study of shared clonotypes between healthy human individuals. The table came from immunoSEQ multiplex PCR; TCRdb's copy has only in-frame clones and leaves some out. The table has some 2 million clones, just under 95% seen once. CD8 cells classed as naive were CD45RO-negative and positively selected for CCR7, excluding terminally differentiated effector memory CD45RA+ cells. The sequencing input was naive CD8+ T cells sorted from blood. The receptors originated from a man aged 18 to 29 in good health.

This rearrangement joins TRBV11-2 to TRBJ2-7; 8 bases are shared with TRBD2. The V and J ends lost 0 bases and 5 bases, in that order; junction bases with no gene match: 12. This CDR3 spans 17 amino acids. The V gene's germline CDR1 is SGHAT and CDR2 FQNNGV. The CDR3 region is CASSLDGAGGWGDEQYF. The CDR3, as DNA: TGTGCCAGCAGCTTAGATGGGGCGGGAGGCTGGGGCGACGAGCAGTACTTC. Drawing the rest from reference TRBV11-2 and TRBJ2-7, the complete variable domain is EAGVAQSPRYKIIEKRQSVAFWCNPISGHATLYWYQQILGQGPKLLIQFQNNGVVDDSQLPKDRFSAERLKGVDSTLKIQPAKLEDSAVYLCASSLDGAGGWGDEQYFGPGTRLTVT.

A word on this clone: Because the CDR3's place on the DNA is in doubt, the DNA is left out and the CDR3 is given as listed by TCRdb. CDR3: CASSKVTGTQMKNCFF. The chain carries TRBV21-1 and TRBJ1-4. TRBV21-1 is marked as a pseudogene. The CDR3 length is 16 residues, termini included.

The V call is TRBV5-6, the J call TRBJ2-7; 7 bases align to TRBD1. J lost 6 bases, V lost 4 bases, and 7 bases had no gene match. Per the germline V gene, CDR1 is SGHDT and CDR2 is YYEEEE. There are 13 residues in the CDR3. The CDR3 region has the DNA TGTGCCAGCAGCCCTACTACAGGGGCCGAGCAGTACTTC. It codes for CASSPTTGAEQYF.

The table lists this clone with a count of one. The V and J genes are TRBV7-9 and TRBJ2-7, with TRBD2 matching over 11 bases. CDR1 is SEHNR and CDR2 is FQNEAQ in the germline V gene (reference sequence). V lost 5 bases, J lost 2 bases, and 8 bases stayed unmatched. The CDR3 is 16 residues long. The chain's CDR3 is CASSEAPTSGTYEQYF. DNA for the CDR3: TGTGCCAGCAGCGAGGCCCCGACTAGCGGGACCTACGAGCAGTACTTC.

V usage is TRBV9 and J usage is TRBJ2-5; 7 nucleotides agree with TRBD2. Germline trimming cut 0 bases from V and 5 bases from J; bases unmatched to any gene: 10. From germline, CDR1 is SGDLS and CDR2 YYNGEE. The CDR3 loop spans 16 amino acids. The CDR3 sequence is CASSVGRVTSRETQYF. DNA for the CDR3: TGTGCCAGCAGCGTAGGAAGGGTGACTAGCAGGGAGACCCAGTACTTC. Full variable domain (remainder filled in from reference TRBV9 and TRBJ2-5): DSGVTQTPKHLITATGQRVTLRCSPRSGDLSVYWYQQSLDQGLQFLIQYYNGEERAKGNILERFSAQQFPDLHSELNLSSLELGDSALYFCASSVGRVTSRETQYFGPGTRLLVL.

In regard to this clone: Other nucleotide sequences from this sample produce the same CDR3. The rearrangement links TRBV5-6 to TRBJ1-5; TRBD1 agrees at 7 bases. This CDR3 region has 12 residues. The germline V gene encodes CDR1 SGHDT and CDR2 YYEEEE. V shed 4 bases and J 6 bases; nucleotides not matched to a gene: 1. The CDR3 region is CASSAGGQPQHF. The CDR3 DNA reads as TGTGCCAGCAGCGCAGGGGGTCAGCCCCAGCATTTT.

This chain links TRBV6-6 with TRBJ2-7, with 10 bases aligning to TRBD1. The trim removed 7 bases at V and 7 bases at J, leaving 13 bases unmatched. The germline V gene has CDR1 MNHNY and CDR2 SVGAGI (reference sequence). The length of the CDR3 is 15 residues. CDR3: CASIFVGDRGEEQYF. The DNA for the CDR3 is TGTGCCAGCATATTTGTTGGGGACAGGGGTGAGGAGCAGTACTTC.

This clone has just a few counts. Other DNA sequences within the sample encode an identical CDR3. The rearrangement uses TRBV6-5 and TRBJ1-1, with D hard to call. V was pared by 0 bases and J by 8 bases, with 4 bases between. Germline V CDR1 and CDR2: MNHEY, SVGAGI. There are 11 residues in the CDR3. CDR3 sequence: CASSYSGEAFF. DNA of the CDR3: TGTGCCAGCAGTTACTCAGGGGAAGCTTTCTTT.

The chain employs TRBV9 and TRBJ2-5, with TRBD2 matching over 7 bases. The CDR3 is 14 amino acids. CDR1 is SGDLS and CDR2 is YYNGEE in the germline V gene. Losses at the gene ends were 0 bases for V and 6 bases for J; bases not matched to a gene: 5. In nucleotides, the CDR3 is TGTGCCAGCAGCGTAGGTGGGGGGGTTAAGACCCAGTACTTC. Translated: CASSVGGGVKTQYF.

The V and J genes are TRBV27 and TRBJ2-7; TRBD1 agrees at 12 bases. Germline V lookup: CDR1 MNHEY, CDR2 SMNVEV (reference sequence). The V and J ends lost 4 bases and 3 bases, in that order; junction bases with no gene match: 10. This CDR3 spans 17 amino acids. This CDR3 is CASSSGTGGPRGYEQYF. The CDR3 DNA is TGTGCCAGCAGTTCCGGGACAGGGGGCCCGAGGGGCTACGAGCAGTACTTC.

A single count supports this clone. The rearrangement links TRBV7-9 to TRBJ1-1; D uncertain. CDR1 and CDR2 from the germline V gene are SEHNR and FQNEAQ (reference sequence). This CDR3 spans 14 amino acids. V was pared by 5 bases and J by 4 bases, with 14 bases between. CDR3 sequence: CASSPGQDGTEAFF. In DNA form, the CDR3 reads TGTGCCAGCAGCCCCGGCCAGGATGGCACTGAAGCTTTCTTT.

Concerning this clone itself: This could be a read error, since a much larger clone is one nucleotide away. Other DNA variants within this sample encode the same CDR3. The chain is built from TRBV6-5 and TRBJ2-7, with D uncertain. Per the germline V gene, CDR1 is MNHEY and CDR2 is SVGAGI. This CDR3 region has 11 residues. The CDR3 nucleotides read TGTGCCAGCAGTTACTCCAACGAGCAGTACTTC. Protein: CASSYSNEQYF.

This sequence joins TRBV7-6 and TRBJ2-2, with D unresolved. Germline V lookup: CDR1 SGHVS, CDR2 FNYEAQ. The V end lost 2 bases, the J end lost 3 bases, and 1 base lay between the germline ends. The CDR3 length is 12 residues. The CDR3 is CASSLYTGELFF. The CDR3 DNA reads as TGTGCCAGCAGCTTATACACCGGGGAGCTGTTTTTT.

The chain couples TRBV11-2 to TRBJ2-3, with D possibly TRBD2 on 6 matching bases. The CDR3 is 15 amino acids. The V gene lost 0 bases and the J gene lost 5 bases, with 12 bases spanning the gap. Germline V lookup: CDR1 SGHAT, CDR2 FQNNGV. CDR3 nucleotide sequence: TGTGCCAGCAGCTTAGATTGGAGACTAGGAGATACGCAGTATTTT. This encodes CASSLDWRLGDTQYF.

The chain couples TRBV13 to TRBJ2-3; 8 positions agree with TRBD1. Germline trimming cut 5 bases from V and 4 bases from J; bases unmatched to any gene: 2. The CDR3 runs to 13 residues. Germline CDR1 PRHDT, CDR2 FYEKMQ (reference sequence). The CDR3 spells CASSEQGADTQYF. Written as DNA, the CDR3 is TGTGCCAGCAGCGAACAGGGGGCAGATACGCAGTATTTT.

V and J are TRBV11-3 and TRBJ2-5, with a weak D call TRBD2 (5 bases). The CDR3 has 17 residues. V lost 5 bases to trimming and J lost 4 bases, with 23 bases between them. Germline loops: CDR1 SGHNT, CDR2 YENEEA. CDR3 sequence reads: CASSPVPEGPRAETQYF. CDR3 in DNA: TGTGCCAGCAGCCCCGTCCCAGAAGGGCCGCGGGCAGAGACCCAGTACTTC. Full variable domain (outside the CDR3, taken from reference TRBV11-3 and TRBJ2-5): EAGVVQSPRYKIIEKKQPVAFWCNPISGHNTLYWYLQNLGQGPELLIRYENEEAVDDSQLPKDRFSAERLKGVDSTLKIQPAELGDSAVYLCASSPVPEGPRAETQYFGPGTRLLVL.

This chain joins TRBV10-3 and TRBJ2-7, with TRBD2 matching 13 bases. This CDR3 is 17 amino acids long. Germline V gene sequence: CDR1 ENHRY, CDR2 SYGVKD. The ends lost 6 bases at V and 3 bases at J; junction bases unmatched: 11. Here the CDR3 reads CAISGGTSGNWDYEQYF. Here the CDR3 DNA reads TGTGCCATCAGCGGCGGGACTAGCGGGAATTGGGACTACGAGCAGTACTTC.